The rows below give T cell receptor beta chains drawn from one sample of a study of Ad26.COV2.S vaccination and SARS-CoV-2 variants. Profiled with immunoSEQ multiplex PCR; TCRdb holds only in-frame clones, not every one. The sample contains about 440,000 clones, 80% to 95% of which appear only once. Sequencing used peripheral blood, obtained in a trial of Ad26.COV2.S vaccine versus placebo. Receptor source: a person between 18 and 60 years old who received the Ad26.COV2.S COVID-19 vaccine or a placebo. CDR3s include the opening cysteine and the closing phenylalanine or tryptophan. A D gene is named only where the DNA matches it firmly. Rows may omit the clone size; those that give it use once, few, many or a size class.

- - TRBJ2-1 TRBV27 TGTGCCAGCAGTTTACGTGGCAATGAGCAGTTCTTC CASSLRGNEQFF
- - TRBJ2-7 TRBV28 TGTGCCAGCAGTTGGTCCAGGGAGCAGTACTTC CASSWSREQYF
TRBD2 - TRBJ2-2 TRBV7-6 TGTGCCAGCAGCTTAGGTCCCAGCGGGAGCAACACCGGGGAGCTGTTTTTT CASSLGPSGSNTGELFF
- - TRBJ1-6 TRBV4-2 TGTGCCAGCAGCCAAGATTGGGCAGCTAATTCACCCCTCCACTTT CASSQDWAANSPLHF
- - TRBJ1-5 TRBV27 TGTGCCAGCAGTTTGGGCAGCCAACATCAGCCCCAGCATTTT CASSLGSQHQPQHF
TRBD2 - TRBJ2-5 TRBV13 TGTGCCAGCAGCCCCCTCGGACTAGCGGGAAGTAGGGAGCAAGAGACCCAGTACTTC CASSPLGLAGSREQETQYF
TRBD2 - TRBJ2-7 TRBV24-1 TGTGCCACCAGAACCGGGACTAGCGTTTCCTACGAGCAGTACTTC CATRTGTSVSYEQYF
TRBD1 once TRBJ2-7 TRBV6-5 TGTGCCAGCAGTTACCTCCGCTCAGGGGGCGGCGACGAGCAGTACTTC CASSYLRSGGGDEQYF
- - TRBJ2-1 TRBV11-2 TGTGCCAGCAGCTTAGCCGAGCAGTTCTTC CASSLAEQFF
TRBD2 - TRBJ2-3 TRBV7-2 TGTGCCAGCAGCCAAGGACTAGCGGGAGGGGGCACAGATACGCAGTATTTT CASSQGLAGGGTDTQYF
TRBD2 - TRBJ2-1 TRBV25-1 TGTGCCAGCAGTGCACTAGCGGGAGGGTATAGTGAGCAGTTCTTC CASSALAGGYSEQFF
- few TRBJ2-7 TRBV6-2/TRBV6-3 TGTGCCAGCAGTTACGAGGGGCCCAGCTCCTACGAGCAGTACTTC CASSYEGPSSYEQYF
- - TRBJ2-5 TRBV5-6 TGTGCCAGCAGCTTGATTCTTGGGACCCAAGAGACCCAGTACTTC CASSLILGTQETQYF
TRBD1 - TRBJ2-1 TRBV18 TGTGCCAGCTCACCGACAGGGGACAATGAGCAGTTCTTC CASSPTGDNEQFF
- - TRBJ2-1 TRBV27 TGTGCCAGCAGTTTTGTCCGGTCTAGCTGGAATGAGCAGTTCTTC CASSFVRSSWNEQFF